The clone carrying this TCR beta chain has just a few counts. The sample belongs to a study of T-cell memory formation after mild COVID-19. The CDR3 runs to 15 residues. V dropped 5 bases and J dropped 1 base, with 16 bases sitting between them. Looked up from germline, CDR1 is SGHRS and CDR2 is YFSETQ. TCRdb independently ran MiXCR on the 5' RACE reads; one entry per CDR3 protein. The table lists approximately 190,000 distinct CDR3 sequences, about 18% of them singletons, with 2% to 3% in the top ten. The chain employs TRBV5-1 and TRBJ2-7; possibly TRBD1 for D (6 bases). This receptor was taken from an adult woman who had mild COVID-19 (a few samples of this study predate the infection). Cell type and time point are not known. Sequenced input: PBMCs or a T cell subset sorted from them (not recorded which). The CDR3 coding sequence is TGCGCCAGCAGGAATGCAGGGGTGAAGTCCTACGAGCAGTACTTC. Encoded protein: CASRNAGVKSYEQYF.